This T cell receptor (beta chain) was documented in a study of early T cells in non-severe SARS-CoV-2 infection. Overall study context: The chains were unpaired, and the sequenced material was bulk RNA from unsorted whole blood.

The CDR3 consists of 15 residues. Per germline, CDR1 SGHTA and CDR2 FQGNSA. V was clipped by 1 base and J by 6 bases; unmatched bases: 7. In regard to this clonotype: What it recognizes is unknown.

Separate cDNA molecules each had unique molecular identifiers attached to them. Each CDR3 protein is one row after TCRdb ran MiXCR on the 5' RACE reads. Seen here are 75,000 to 100,000 distinct CDR3 sequences, roughly 15% observed once, and the top ten hold around 1.3%. General study findings and limits: Anti-spike CD8 responses were favored by VDJdb matching, which missed private and CD4 specificities.

Input material: whole blood. The receptor was isolated from an adult who was a healthcare worker with PCR-confirmed SARS-CoV-2 infection or an uninfected control (not recorded which). The gene calls are TRBV7-2 and TRBJ2-5; 8 nucleotides line up with TRBD2. The CDR3 DNA follows: TGTGCCAGCAGCTTAGAAGCGGGAGTGAGGAAGACCCAGTACTTC. Amino acids: CASSLEAGVRKTQYF.